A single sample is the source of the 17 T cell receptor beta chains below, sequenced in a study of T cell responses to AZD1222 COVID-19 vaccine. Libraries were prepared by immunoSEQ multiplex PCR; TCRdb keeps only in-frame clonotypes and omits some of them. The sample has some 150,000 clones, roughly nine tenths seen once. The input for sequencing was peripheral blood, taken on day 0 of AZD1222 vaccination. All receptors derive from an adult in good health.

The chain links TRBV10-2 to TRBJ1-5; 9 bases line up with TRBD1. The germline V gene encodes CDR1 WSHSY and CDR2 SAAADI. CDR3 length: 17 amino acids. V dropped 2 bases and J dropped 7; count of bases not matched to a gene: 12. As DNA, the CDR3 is TGCGCCAGCAGTGAGGGACCGGGACAGGGAAGTAACCAGCCCCAGCATTTT. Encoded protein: CASSEGPGQGSNQPQHF.

CDR3 region: CASSLTPIIGRGGYTF. For the CDR3, the DNA is TGTGCCAGCAGCTTAACCCCGATCATAGGGAGAGGCGGCTACACCTTC. This chain connects TRBV7-3 to TRBJ1-2; D remains ambiguous. Germline CDR1 and CDR2: SGHTA and FQGTGA. This CDR3 region has 16 residues. Between the trimmed V and J ends, which lost 0 bases and 8 bases, there was a span of 19 bases.

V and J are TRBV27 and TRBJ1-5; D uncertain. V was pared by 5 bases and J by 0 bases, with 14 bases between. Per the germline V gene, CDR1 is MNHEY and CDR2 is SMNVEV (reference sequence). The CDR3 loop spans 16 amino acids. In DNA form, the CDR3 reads TGTGCCAGCAGTCTCGGACGGCCCAATAGCAATCAGCCCCAGCATTTT. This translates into CASSLGRPNSNQPQHF.

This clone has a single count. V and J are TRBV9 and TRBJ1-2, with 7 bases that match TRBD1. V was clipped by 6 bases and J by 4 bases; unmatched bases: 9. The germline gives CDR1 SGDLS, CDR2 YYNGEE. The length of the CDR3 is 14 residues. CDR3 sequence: CASTGGDSLYGYTF. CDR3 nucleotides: TGTGCCAGCACTGGAGGGGACAGCCTCTATGGCTACACCTTC.

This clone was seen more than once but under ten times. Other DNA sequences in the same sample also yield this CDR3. The CDR3 sequence is CASSLGQNYGYTF. The CDR3 nucleotides are TGTGCCAGCAGCTTAGGACAGAACTATGGCTACACCTTC. The V call is TRBV7-9, the J call TRBJ1-2, with D maybe TRBD1 (5 bases). V was shortened by 1 base and J by 2 bases, with 5 bases between the two germline ends. The CDR3 is 13 amino acids. Germline values: CDR1 SEHNR, CDR2 FQNEAQ (reference sequence).

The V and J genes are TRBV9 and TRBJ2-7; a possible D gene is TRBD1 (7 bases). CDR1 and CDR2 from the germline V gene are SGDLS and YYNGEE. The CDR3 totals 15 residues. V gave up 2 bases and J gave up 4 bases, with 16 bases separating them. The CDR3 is CASSVGRGVVYEQYF. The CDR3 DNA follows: TGTGCCAGCAGCGTTGGCAGGGGGGTAGTTTACGAGCAGTACTTC.

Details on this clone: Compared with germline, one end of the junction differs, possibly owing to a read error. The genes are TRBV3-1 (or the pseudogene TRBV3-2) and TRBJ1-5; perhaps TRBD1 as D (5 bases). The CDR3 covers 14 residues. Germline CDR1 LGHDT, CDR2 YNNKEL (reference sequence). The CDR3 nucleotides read TGTGCCGGCAGCCATCCCGGGGCCCTTCAGCCCCAGCATTTT. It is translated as CAGSHPGALQPQHF.

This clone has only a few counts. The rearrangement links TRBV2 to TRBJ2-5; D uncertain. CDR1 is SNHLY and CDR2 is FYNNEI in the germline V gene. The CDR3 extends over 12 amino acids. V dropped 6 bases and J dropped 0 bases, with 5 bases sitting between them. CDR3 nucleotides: TGTGCCAGCAGCACGTACCAAGAGACCCAGTACTTC. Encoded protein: CASSTYQETQYF.

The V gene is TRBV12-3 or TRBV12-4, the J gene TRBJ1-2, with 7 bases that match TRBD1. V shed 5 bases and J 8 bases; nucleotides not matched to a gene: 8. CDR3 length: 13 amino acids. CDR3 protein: CASSVDRAGGYTF. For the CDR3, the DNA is TGTGCCAGCAGTGTTGACAGGGCGGGAGGCTACACCTTC.

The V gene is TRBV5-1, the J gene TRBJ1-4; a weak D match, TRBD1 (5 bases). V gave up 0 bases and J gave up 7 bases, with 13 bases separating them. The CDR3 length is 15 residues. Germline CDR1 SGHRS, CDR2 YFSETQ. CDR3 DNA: TGCGCCAGCAGCTTGGTCCCATTCGGGGGTGAAAAACTGTTTTTT. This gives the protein CASSLVPFGGEKLFF.

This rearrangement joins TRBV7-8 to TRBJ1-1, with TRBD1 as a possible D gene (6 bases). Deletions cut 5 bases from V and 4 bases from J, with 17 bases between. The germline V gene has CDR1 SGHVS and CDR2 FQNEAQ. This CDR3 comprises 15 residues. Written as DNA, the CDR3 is TGTGCCAGCAGCCCAAACAGGGACGTGGGCACTGAAGCTTTCTTT. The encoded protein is CASSPNRDVGTEAFF.

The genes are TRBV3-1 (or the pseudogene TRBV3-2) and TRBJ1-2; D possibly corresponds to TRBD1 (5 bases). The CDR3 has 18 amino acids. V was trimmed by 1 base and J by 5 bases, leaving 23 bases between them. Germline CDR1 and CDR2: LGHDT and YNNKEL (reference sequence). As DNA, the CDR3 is TGTGCCAGCAGCCAAGCCAAGGGGCGGACCGGGACCTCATATGGCTACACCTTC. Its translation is CASSQAKGRTGTSYGYTF.

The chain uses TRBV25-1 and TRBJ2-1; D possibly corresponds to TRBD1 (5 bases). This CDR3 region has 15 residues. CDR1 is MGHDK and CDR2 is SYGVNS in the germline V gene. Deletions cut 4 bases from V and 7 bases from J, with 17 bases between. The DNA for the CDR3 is TGTGCCAGCAGTGCGACAGATCCATTTATGAATGAGCAGTTCTTC. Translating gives CASSATDPFMNEQFF. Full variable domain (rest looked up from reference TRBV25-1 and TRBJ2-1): EADIYQTPRYLVIGTGKKITLECSQTMGHDKMYWYQQDPGMELHLIHYSYGVNSTEKGDLSSESTVSRIRTEHFPLTLESARPSHTSQYLCASSATDPFMNEQFFGPGTRLTVL.

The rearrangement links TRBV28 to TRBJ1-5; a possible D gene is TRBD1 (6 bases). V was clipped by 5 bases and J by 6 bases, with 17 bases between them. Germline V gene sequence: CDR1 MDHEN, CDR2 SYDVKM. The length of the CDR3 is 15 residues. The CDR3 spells CASSVQGLGIQPQHF. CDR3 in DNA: TGTGCCAGCAGTGTACAGGGATTAGGGATTCAGCCCCAGCATTTT.

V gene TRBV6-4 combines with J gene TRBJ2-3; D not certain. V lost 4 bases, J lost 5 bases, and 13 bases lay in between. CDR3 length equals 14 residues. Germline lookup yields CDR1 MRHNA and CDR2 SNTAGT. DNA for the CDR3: TGTGCCAGCAGTGGAGACCCGCGGCGAGATACGCAGTATTTT. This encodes CASSGDPRRDTQYF.

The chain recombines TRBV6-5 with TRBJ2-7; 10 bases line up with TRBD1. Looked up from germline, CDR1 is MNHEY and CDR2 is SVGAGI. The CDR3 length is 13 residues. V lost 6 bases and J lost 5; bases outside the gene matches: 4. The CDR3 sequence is CASRRGTGDEQYF. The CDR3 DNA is TGTGCCAGCAGACGTGGGACAGGGGACGAGCAGTACTTC.

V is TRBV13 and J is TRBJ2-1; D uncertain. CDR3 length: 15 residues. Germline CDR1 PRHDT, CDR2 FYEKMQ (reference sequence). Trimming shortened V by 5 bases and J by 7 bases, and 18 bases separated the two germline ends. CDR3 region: CASSPSYPVGNEQFF. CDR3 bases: TGTGCCAGCAGCCCCTCGTATCCGGTGGGGAATGAGCAGTTCTTC.